This record covers a single TCR beta chain. This table comes from immunoSEQ multiplex PCR, and its TCRdb copy is limited to in-frame clones, with some not included. The sample has about 20,000 clones; over 60% are singletons. Germline loops: CDR1 LNHDA, CDR2 SQIVND (reference sequence). V lost 5 bases, J lost 1 base, and 12 bases lay in between. This CDR3 is 15 amino acids long. The data originate from a study of somatic mutations in cytotoxic T cells in rheumatoid arthritis. The chain has TRBV19 and TRBJ1-3, with TRBD1 as a possible D gene (6 bases). This receptor was identified in an adult with rheumatoid arthritis. Sequencing input: CD8+ T cells sorted from blood. CDR3 protein: CASSLAQGSGNTIYF. DNA for the CDR3: TGTGCCAGTAGTCTGGCTCAGGGGTCTGGAAACACCATATATTTT.